This T cell receptor (beta chain) was profiled in a study of blood T cell repertoires in COVID-19. About the study: The samples span acute and convalescent COVID-19 from the United States, Italy and Spain. T cells, B-cell-depleted T cells, or PBMCs provided the cDNA or gDNA that served as material.

Here immunoSEQ multiplex PCR was the method, and the copy in TCRdb shows in-frame clones only, minus some. Among about 670,000 clones listed, around 89% were seen once. V was pared by 4 bases and J by 5 bases, with 7 bases of the junction left unmatched. Germline V lookup: CDR1 SGHDT, CDR2 YYEEEE. The CDR3 loop spans 17 amino acids. Sequencing was performed on peripheral blood. The sequence derives from a woman aged 18-30 years with acute or convalescent COVID-19. The J gene is TRBJ2-3, the V gene TRBV5-6; 16 bases are shared with TRBD2. The CDR3, as DNA: TGTGCCAGCAGCACGACCGGGACTAGCGGGGGGGTAGATACGCAGTATTTT. Translation: CASSTTGTSGGVDTQYF.